This TCR beta chain was identified during a study of cytomegalovirus exposure and HLA in healthy donors. The PCR had 60 Vbeta and 13 Jbeta primers. Using immunoSEQ multiplex PCR, the repertoire was profiled, and TCRdb retains in-frame clones only, with some absent. The repertoire has roughly 63,000 clones, 75% of them found once; the top ten carry around 25%. It was healthy bone marrow donors who served as donors. Nominal health characterized the donors when sampled, though unrecorded immune exposures were likely. CDR1 and CDR2 from the germline V gene are SQVTM and ANQGSEA. The V gene lost 6 bases and the J gene lost 0 bases, with 13 bases spanning the gap. The length of the CDR3 is 14 residues.

This receptor was identified in a woman aged 40 to 50 in good health and CMV-seropositive. This rearrangement joins TRBV29-1 to TRBJ2-3; D gene uncertain. The source material was PBMCs. The CDR3 is CSVATASSTDTQYF. DNA for the CDR3: TGCAGCGTGGCCACAGCCTCTAGCACAGATACGCAGTATTTT.